These T cell receptor beta chains were read from a single sample in a study of blood T cell repertoires in COVID-19. Generated by immunoSEQ multiplex PCR, the TCRdb table keeps only in-frame clones and is missing some. The sample records 150,000 to 200,000 clones, approximately 86% being singletons. The sample taken for sequencing was peripheral blood. These receptors were collected from a man aged 50-59 years with active or convalescent COVID-19. CDR3s include the opening cysteine and the closing phenylalanine or tryptophan.

j_call	v_call	cdr3_aa
TRBJ2-7	TRBV27	CASSYGRGYEQYF
TRBJ2-1	TRBV5-4	CASSSTLHSNEQFF
TRBJ2-1	TRBV5-4	CASIQTKNGGAYNEQFF
TRBJ2-3	TRBV2	CASRGSRGTDTQYF
TRBJ1-2	TRBV5-1	CASSRTSGVDYGYTF
TRBJ1-1	TRBV9	CASSVEVGVAEAFF
TRBJ2-7	TRBV11-1	CASSPGSSYEQYF
TRBJ1-4	TRBV27	CASREDRGGEKLFF
TRBJ1-5	TRBV20-1	CSARPLAQHF
TRBJ2-7	TRBV13	CASSSTSGGPPYEQYF
TRBJ2-7	TRBV20-1	CSASGDSPEQYF
TRBJ1-2	TRBV5-4	CASRPDRQSGYTF
TRBJ1-2	TRBV5-1	CASSTGQGGYGYTF
TRBJ2-1	TRBV29-1	CSVVRDYNEQFF
TRBJ2-1	TRBV10-3	CAISWQRGDNEQFF
TRBJ2-1	TRBV14	CASSQVSYNEQFF
TRBJ2-5	TRBV12-3/TRBV12-4	CASSWGGQETQYF
TRBJ1-3	TRBV9	CASSVHTSGNTIYF
TRBJ2-5	TRBV28	CASSLPGGGTQYF
TRBJ2-7	TRBV6-5	CASSNTGGEQYF
TRBJ2-1	TRBV15	CATSREDGRAANEQFF
TRBJ2-1	TRBV20-1	CSASVQLGAYQGSYNEQFF
TRBJ1-2	TRBV9	CASSAQGRGYTF
TRBJ2-3	TRBV11-3	CASSLGTGYTDTQYF
TRBJ2-5	TRBV5-1	CASSNLFSGVKETQYF
TRBJ1-1	TRBV27	CASSPPAWTGDMNTEAFF
TRBJ2-1	TRBV19	CASSPHRPNNEQFF
TRBJ1-5	TRBV29-1	CSVSDRGNQPQHF
TRBJ2-2	TRBV18	CASSPGADTGELFF
TRBJ1-4	TRBV3-1/TRBV3-2	CASSQEQVNEKLFF
TRBJ2-2	TRBV18	CASSPPGLAGGRTGELFF
TRBJ1-6	TRBV6-2/TRBV6-3	CASSYGTGSSPLHF
TRBJ1-2	TRBV6-5	CASSQGASMGGYTF
TRBJ1-4	TRBV6-5	CASRRSTNEKLFF
TRBJ1-2	TRBV28	CAILGFTPYEGYTF
TRBJ2-3	TRBV24-1	CATSVPGGDSTDTQYF
TRBJ1-6	TRBV4-1	CASSQELADSPLHF